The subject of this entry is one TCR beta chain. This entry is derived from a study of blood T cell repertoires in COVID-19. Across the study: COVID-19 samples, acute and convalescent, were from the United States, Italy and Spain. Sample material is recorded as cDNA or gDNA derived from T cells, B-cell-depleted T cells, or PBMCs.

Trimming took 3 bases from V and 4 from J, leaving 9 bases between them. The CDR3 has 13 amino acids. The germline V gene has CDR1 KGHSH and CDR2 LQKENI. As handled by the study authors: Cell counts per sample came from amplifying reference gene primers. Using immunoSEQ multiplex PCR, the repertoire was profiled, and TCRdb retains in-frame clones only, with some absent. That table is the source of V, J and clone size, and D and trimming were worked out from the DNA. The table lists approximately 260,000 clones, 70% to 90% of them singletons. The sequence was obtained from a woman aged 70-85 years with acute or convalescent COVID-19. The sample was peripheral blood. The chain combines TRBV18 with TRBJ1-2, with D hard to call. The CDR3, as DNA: TGTGCCAGCTCACCGACTGCCAGCTATGGCTACACCTTC. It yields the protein CASSPTASYGYTF.